This T cell receptor (beta chain) was sequenced for a study of OX40 agonist ivuxolimab in advanced cancers. This clone has a single count. Here immunoSEQ multiplex PCR was the method, and the copy in TCRdb shows in-frame clones only, minus some. Here the sample spans approximately 30,000 clones, just over 90% being singletons. The sequences come from CD4+ or CD8+ T cells sorted from blood, collected in a trial of the OX40 agonist ivuxolimab. This receptor was obtained from an adult with an advanced solid tumor such as melanoma, head and neck, liver or kidney cancer.

In DNA, the CDR3 is TGTGCCAGCAGCTTAGATCCGGGAGGGCCCCCAAATGAGCAGTTCTTC. Amino acid sequence: CASSLDPGGPPNEQFF. The J gene is TRBJ2-1, the V gene TRBV11-2; TRBD2 matches 8 bases. In germline, CDR1 is SGHAT, CDR2 FQNNGV. The junction had 8 bases not matched to a gene; V was cut back by 0 bases and J by 7 bases. The CDR3 has 16 residues.